This is a list of T cell receptor beta chains from one sample in a study of blood T cell repertoires in COVID-19. Data came from immunoSEQ multiplex PCR; TCRdb stores just in-frame clones and leaves some out. The sample records roughly 100,000 clones, 70% to 85% being singletons. Sequenced material: peripheral blood. Source of these receptors: a man aged 70-80 years with acute or convalescent COVID-19. The CDR3 runs from the conserved cysteine through the conserved F or W. D genes are given only for firm matches. The size of a clone is reported for some rows only, either as once, few or many, or as a class for expanded clones.

V gene	clone size	J gene	D gene	CDR3 protein	CDR3 DNA
TRBV10-2	few	TRBJ1-5	.	CASSKGPQRESNQPQHF	TGCGCCAGCAGTAAAGGTCCCCAGAGGGAAAGCAATCAGCCCCAGCATTTT
TRBV29-1	.	TRBJ2-7	.	CSVLPYRAVYEQYF	TGCAGCGTATTACCTTACAGGGCGGTCTACGAGCAGTACTTC
TRBV3-1/TRBV3-2	.	TRBJ2-1	TRBD2	CASSLRTSGSNEQFF	TGTGCCAGCAGCTTACGGACTAGCGGTTCCAATGAGCAGTTCTTC
TRBV2	.	TRBJ2-1	.	CASPRSWGRHNEQFF	TGTGCCAGTCCACGGTCGTGGGGCAGGCACAATGAGCAGTTCTTC
TRBV27	.	TRBJ2-1	.	CASSLGARVNDEQFF	TGTGCCAGCAGTTTAGGGGCCAGGGTAAACGATGAGCAGTTCTTC
TRBV5-5	.	TRBJ2-3	.	CASSLEFGVMRTDTQYF	TGTGCCAGCAGCTTGGAGTTCGGGGTTATGAGAACAGATACGCAGTATTTT
TRBV7-9	.	TRBJ2-2	TRBD2	CASSSWGGSNTGELFF	TGTGCCAGCAGCTCATGGGGGGGTTCGAACACCGGGGAGCTGTTTTTT
TRBV2	.	TRBJ1-2	.	CASRRGGYGYTF	TGTGCCAGCAGACGGGGGGGCTATGGCTACACCTTC
TRBV7-8	.	TRBJ1-2	TRBD1	CASSPGQGGGLGYTF	TGTGCCAGCAGCCCCGGACAGGGCGGAGGTCTTGGCTACACCTTC
TRBV9	.	TRBJ1-3	.	CASSGTTGLSQGNTIYF	TGTGCCAGCAGCGGGACGACAGGCCTCTCTCAGGGAAACACCATATATTTT
TRBV6-5	.	TRBJ2-7	TRBD1	CASSYDRDRVTYEQYF	TGTGCCAGCAGTTACGATCGGGACAGGGTTACCTACGAGCAGTACTTC
TRBV11-3	.	TRBJ2-7	TRBD1	CASSPGQGLSEQYF	TGTGCCAGCAGCCCCGGACAGGGGTTAAGCGAGCAGTACTTC
TRBV7-2	.	TRBJ1-3	.	CASSPGAGQRPYF	TGTGCCAGCAGCCCAGGGGCAGGACAGAGACCTTATTTT
TRBV27	few	TRBJ1-5	.	CASSPMGARANQPQHF	TGTGCCAGCAGTCCTATGGGGGCACGGGCCAATCAGCCCCAGCATTTT
TRBV4-1	.	TRBJ2-7	.	CASSQQTSNLIYEQYF	TGCGCCAGCAGCCAACAAACTAGCAACCTAATCTACGAGCAGTACTTC
TRBV30	.	TRBJ1-5	.	CAWSGQGNQPQHF	TGTGCCTGGAGTGGGCAGGGCAATCAGCCCCAGCATTTT
TRBV6-6	.	TRBJ2-3	TRBD2	CASQWAGESTDTQYF	TGTGCCAGCCAATGGGCGGGAGAGAGCACAGATACGCAGTATTTT
TRBV5-1	.	TRBJ2-5	.	CASSLLDSQETQYF	TGCGCCAGCAGCTTGCTCGACTCCCAAGAGACCCAGTACTTC
TRBV12-3/TRBV12-4	.	TRBJ2-1	.	CASSPGSNEQFF	TGTGCCAGCAGTCCCGGGAGCAATGAGCAGTTCTTC
TRBV6-5	.	TRBJ2-2	.	CASSSRRISRTGELFF	TGTGCCAGCAGTTCACGTCGTATTAGTCGCACCGGGGAGCTGTTTTTT
TRBV6-6	.	TRBJ2-5	.	CATERASQETQYF	TGTGCCACCGAGCGGGCGAGCCAAGAGACCCAGTACTTC
TRBV5-1	.	TRBJ1-4	TRBD1	CASSFQGAQGEKLFF	TGCGCCAGCAGCTTCCAGGGGGCGCAAGGCGAAAAACTGTTTTTT
TRBV7-9	.	TRBJ1-6	.	CASSPDDFDSPLHF	TGTGCCAGCAGCCCCGATGACTTTGATTCACCCCTCCACTTT
TRBV9	.	TRBJ2-3	TRBD2	CASSVVSGGATDTQYF	TGTGCCAGCAGCGTAGTCTCGGGAGGGGCCACAGATACGCAGTATTTT
TRBV7-8	.	TRBJ2-2	.	CASSAPLGKSGELFF	TGTGCCAGCAGCGCTCCACTAGGCAAGTCCGGGGAGCTGTTTTTT
TRBV6-5	.	TRBJ2-3	.	CASTPSRTDTQYF	TGTGCCAGCACCCCGTCCCGCACAGATACGCAGTATTTT
TRBV5-5	.	TRBJ1-6	.	CASSLGQRDTPLHF	TGTGCCAGCAGCTTGGGACAGAGAGATACACCCCTCCACTTT
TRBV4-2	.	TRBJ1-4	.	CASSPGTQVTNEKLFF	TGTGCCAGCAGTCCAGGAACCCAAGTAACGAATGAAAAACTGTTTTTT
TRBV18	.	TRBJ2-7	TRBD2	CASSPFTASGSQRYYEQYF	TGTGCCAGCTCACCATTCACTGCTAGCGGGAGCCAAAGGTACTACGAGCAGTACTTC